Presented here are 21 T cell receptor beta chains from one specimen sequenced in a study of blood T cell repertoires in COVID-19 (TCRdb year 2020). Receptor amplification or capture employed the immunoSEQ multiplex PCR assay. TCRdb mirrors the immuneACCESS table, restricted to in-frame sequences. Some clones are absent from its copies; in checked studies, under half trace to an unresolved V gene, and the reason for the others is unknown. This sample comprises 200,000 to 250,000 clones, more than 80% of them detected only once. Together, the top ten hold around 7.2% of the sample. The sequencing sample was made of peripheral blood. These receptors came from a woman aged 80 or over with COVID-19, enrolled during active disease.

The chain is built from TRBV19 and TRBJ1-1, with a tentative D call TRBD1 (5 bases). Germline V lookup: CDR1 LNHDA, CDR2 SQIVND (reference sequence). Trimming left V 4 bases short and J 0 bases short, with 9 bases between. This CDR3 is 14 amino acids long. The CDR3 DNA sequence: TGTGCCAGTAGTACGCGACAGCTGAACACTGAAGCTTTCTTT. Encoded protein: CASSTRQLNTEAFF.

The chain is built from TRBV5-1 and TRBJ2-3; no clear D. The CDR3 has 15 residues. Germline V lookup: CDR1 SGHRS, CDR2 YFSETQ. V lost 2 bases, J lost 4 bases, and 14 bases lay in between. CDR3 residues: CASSFGDSGADTQYF. The CDR3 DNA reads TGCGCCAGCAGCTTTGGAGACTCCGGAGCAGATACGCAGTATTTT.

The genes are TRBV10-2 and TRBJ1-3; 7 nucleotides match TRBD1. The CDR3 runs 13 residues. Looked up from germline, CDR1 is WSHSY and CDR2 is SAAADI. V was clipped by 5 bases and J by 4 bases; unmatched bases: 2. The CDR3 protein is CASSTGEGNTIYF. In nucleotides, the CDR3 is TGCGCCAGCAGTACAGGGGAAGGAAACACCATATATTTT.

This clone was found once. The rearrangement links TRBV5-1 to TRBJ2-1; 8 nucleotides line up with TRBD2. With 0 bases clipped from V and 1 base from J, the junction kept 9 bases outside the gene matches. This CDR3 has 18 amino acids. Germline lookup yields CDR1 SGHRS and CDR2 YFSETQ. The CDR3 loop reads CASSLARGAGVSYNEQFF. The DNA of the CDR3 is TGCGCCAGCAGCTTGGCCCGGGGAGCGGGGGTTTCCTACAATGAGCAGTTCTTC.

The chain has TRBV4-2 and TRBJ2-3; TRBD1 agrees at 9 bases. From germline, CDR1 is LGHNA and CDR2 YNFKEQ. The CDR3 runs 15 residues. With 3 bases clipped from V and 3 bases from J, the junction kept 4 bases outside the gene matches. CDR3 coding DNA: TGTGCCAGCAGCCAGCCGGGACAGGGTACAGATACGCAGTATTTT. As protein: CASSQPGQGTDTQYF.

The CDR3 loop reads CASEGRFYNEQFF. The CDR3, as DNA: TGTGCCTCCGAGGGCAGGTTCTACAATGAGCAGTTCTTC. J is TRBJ2-1 and V is TRBV6-5, with a weak D call TRBD2 (5 bases). CDR1 and CDR2 from the germline V gene are MNHEY and SVGAGI. There are 13 residues in the CDR3. V gave up 11 bases and J gave up 3 bases, with 14 bases separating them.

J is TRBJ1-2 and V is TRBV7-2; D is undetermined. Germline assignment: CDR1 SGHTA and CDR2 FQGNSA. The CDR3 totals 14 residues. Between the trimmed V and J ends, which lost 1 base and 8 bases, there was a span of 14 bases. The CDR3 DNA reads as TGTGCCAGCAGCTTAGTCCGATTAAACCGGGGCTACACCTTC. Residues: CASSLVRLNRGYTF.

V gene TRBV7-2 combines with J gene TRBJ2-7; TRBD2 aligns across 8 bases. Germline V lookup: CDR1 SGHTA, CDR2 FQGNSA. Trimming removed 3 bases from V and 0 bases from J; junction bases left unmatched: 7. The CDR3 spans 16 residues. The CDR3 DNA is TGTGCCAGCAGCTTGGGGGTAGCGGGACGCTCCTACGAGCAGTACTTC. This encodes CASSLGVAGRSYEQYF.

This clone was recorded only once. The chain employs TRBV7-8 and TRBJ1-3; D is perhaps TRBD1 (6 bases). This CDR3 region has 15 residues. CDR1 is SGHVS and CDR2 is FQNEAQ in the germline V gene. The V end was cut by 3 bases, the J end by 0 bases, with 9 bases between. CDR3 region: CASSLGAFSGNTIYF. The CDR3 DNA reads as TGTGCCAGCAGCTTGGGGGCATTCTCTGGAAACACCATATATTTT.

The chain has TRBV10-3 and TRBJ2-2; TRBD1 is a possible D gene (7 bases). The germline gives CDR1 ENHRY, CDR2 SYGVKD. This CDR3 is 16 amino acids long. V shed 4 bases and J shed 6 bases, with 18 bases lying between them. CDR3 bases: TGTGCCATCAGTGGCGGGACAGTTGGTGGGCCCGGGGAGCTGTTTTTT. This encodes CAISGGTVGGPGELFF.

The rearrangement links TRBV7-9 to TRBJ1-1, with D maybe TRBD1 (5 bases). The CDR3 has 16 amino acids. Germline values: CDR1 SEHNR, CDR2 FQNEAQ (reference sequence). V lost 1 base and J 2 bases, leaving 14 bases between the germline ends. CDR3 in DNA: TGTGCCAGCAGCTTAGGGGTCGGGCAGGGAAACACTGAAGCTTTCTTT. This encodes CASSLGVGQGNTEAFF.

The chain has TRBV5-4 and TRBJ2-7; 7 bases agree with TRBD1. After removal of 3 bases from V and 2 bases from J, the junction contained 5 bases not matched to a gene. CDR3 length: 14 amino acids. CDR1 SGHNT and CDR2 YYREEE come from the germline V gene (reference sequence). CDR3 coding DNA: TGTGCCAGCAGCTCCCCCGGGACAGCCTACGAGCAGTACTTC. It specifies CASSSPGTAYEQYF.

The genes are TRBV27 and TRBJ2-7; the match to TRBD2 covers 9 bases. The V gene end was trimmed by 6 bases and the J gene end by 7 bases; junction bases not matched to a gene: 13. The germline CDR1 and CDR2 sequences are MNHEY and SMNVEV (reference sequence). The CDR3 has 15 amino acids. The CDR3, as DNA: TGTGCCAGCAGCCTGCAGTGGCGGGAGGGGAGAGAGCAGTACTTC. Amino acids: CASSLQWREGREQYF.

The chain employs TRBV6-2 or TRBV6-3 and TRBJ1-5; 12 nucleotides line up with TRBD1. Germline V gene lookup returns CDR1 MNHEY and CDR2 SVGEGT. The CDR3 is made up of 19 amino acids. J gave up 0 bases and V 2 bases, and 8 bases lay outside the gene matches. The CDR3: CASSYRPGTGGNSNQPQHF. As DNA, the CDR3 is TGTGCCAGCAGTTACCGACCCGGGACAGGGGGCAATAGCAATCAGCCCCAGCATTTT.

The chain uses TRBV30 and TRBJ1-2, with 10 bases aligning to TRBD1. Trimming cost V 3 bases and J 3 bases; bases outside gene matches: 1. The germline V gene has CDR1 GTSNPN and CDR2 SVGIG (reference sequence). CDR3 length: 13 amino acids. CDR3 region: CAWRTGGDYGYTF. The CDR3 bases are TGTGCCTGGAGGACAGGGGGCGACTATGGCTACACCTTC.

The chain has TRBV3-1 (or the pseudogene TRBV3-2) and TRBJ1-5; D call uncertain. V gave up 0 bases and J gave up 6 bases, with 9 bases separating them. The germline V gene encodes CDR1 LGHDT and CDR2 YNNKEL (reference sequence). This CDR3 has 14 residues. In DNA form, the CDR3 reads TGTGCCAGCAGCCAAGATACCTCCGGTCAGCCCCAGCATTTT. Translated: CASSQDTSGQPQHF.

This sequence joins TRBV20-1 and TRBJ2-7; 7 bases are a match to TRBD2. Germline-derived CDR1 and CDR2 are DFQATT and SNEGSKA (reference sequence). The CDR3 length is 11 residues. In nucleotides, the CDR3 is TGCAGGGCGGGGGACCGCTACGAGCAGTACTTC. This encodes CRAGDRYEQYF.

The chain is built from TRBV19 and TRBJ2-5; 7 bases match TRBD2. V was pared by 4 bases and J by 0 bases, with 8 bases of the junction left unmatched. In germline, CDR1 is LNHDA, CDR2 SQIVND (reference sequence). The CDR3 consists of 16 residues. Here the CDR3 DNA reads TGTGCCAGTAGTACGCGACTAGCCTCTCACCAAGAGACCCAGTACTTC. It yields the protein CASSTRLASHQETQYF.

The V call is TRBV24-1, the J call TRBJ2-7; no firm D call. The CDR3 contains 15 residues. Trimming took off 4 bases at V and 0 bases at J, with 12 bases between the two ends. Germline values: CDR1 KGHDR, CDR2 SFDVKD. The CDR3 spells CATSDSGTVSYEQYF. CDR3 in DNA: TGTGCCACCAGTGACTCTGGCACAGTCTCCTACGAGCAGTACTTC.

The CDR3 loop is CSVLRGLNTEAFF. CDR3 nucleotide sequence: TGCAGCGTCTTAAGAGGGCTGAACACTGAAGCTTTCTTT. The rearrangement joins TRBV29-1 to TRBJ1-1; D call uncertain. The V gene's germline CDR1 is SQVTM and CDR2 ANQGSEA. V was shortened by 6 bases and J by 0 bases, with 11 bases between the two germline ends. The CDR3 is 13 residues long.

V usage is TRBV5-8 and J usage is TRBJ2-7; TRBD1 agrees at 7 bases. Germline lookup yields CDR1 SGHTS and CDR2 YDEGEE. The CDR3 has 17 residues. With V trimmed by 3 bases and J by 2 bases, 14 bases remained unmatched. The CDR3 spells CASSSHSSDRWAYEQYF. The CDR3 DNA follows: TGTGCCAGCAGCTCCCATTCCTCGGACAGGTGGGCCTACGAGCAGTACTTC.